This is a list of T cell receptor beta chains from one sample in a study of blood T cell repertoires in COVID-19. Only in-frame clones appear in the TCRdb table, and some are missing; sequencing was by immunoSEQ multiplex PCR. The sample lists about 180,000 clones; more than 80% were seen once. Sequencing was carried out using peripheral blood. Receptors originate from a human donor in a cohort sampled during active COVID-19. Each CDR3 is given with its conserved first and last residue. The order of the fields is D gene, clone size, V gene, J gene, CDR3 DNA, CDR3 protein. The D gene is left open where the match is weak. Clone size is stated in some rows and not others, as once, few, many or a class when expanded.

TRBD1	-	TRBV19	TRBJ2-1	TGTGCCAGCCAAGGACAGGGGACCTACAATGAGCAGTTCTTC	CASQGQGTYNEQFF
TRBD2	-	TRBV5-1	TRBJ2-7	TGCGCCAGCAGAAGCGGGGACGAGCAGTACTTC	CASRSGDEQYF
TRBD1	-	TRBV4-1	TRBJ2-7	TGCGCCAGCAGCCAAGCTGCGGGACAGGGGGCCTACGAGCAGTACTTC	CASSQAAGQGAYEQYF
TRBD1	-	TRBV2	TRBJ1-1	TGTGCCAGCAGCGAGGACAGGCAAGTCACTGAAGCTTTCTTT	CASSEDRQVTEAFF
-	few	TRBV5-8	TRBJ1-2	TGTGCCAGCAGCCACAGTTATGGCTACACCTTC	CASSHSYGYTF
TRBD2	-	TRBV19	TRBJ2-1	TGTGCCAGTAGCACAATGCCGGGACTAGGGTATGAGCAGTTCTTC	CASSTMPGLGYEQFF
-	-	TRBV19	TRBJ2-7	TGTGCCAGTAGTCTCCAGGGCAATTCCGGCCACGAGCAGTACTTC	CASSLQGNSGHEQYF
TRBD1	-	TRBV9	TRBJ1-1	TGTGCCTCGGGACAGGGGAACACTGAAGCTTTCTTT	CASGQGNTEAFF
-	-	TRBV4-1	TRBJ2-6	TGCGCCAGCAGCCAAGGCGGGGCCCGCTCTAGGGCCAACGTCCTGACTTTC	CASSQGGARSRANVLTF
-	-	TRBV12-3/TRBV12-4	TRBJ2-7	TGTGCCAGCAGTTTAGCCCCAGGGAACGAGCAGTACTTC	CASSLAPGNEQYF
-	-	TRBV5-1	TRBJ2-2	TGCGCCAGCAGCTTGCTTATCACCGGGGAGCTGTTTTTT	CASSLLITGELFF
TRBD1	few	TRBV2	TRBJ1-6	TGTGCCAGCAGCGCGACCGGGACAGGGCAATCACCCCTCCACTTT	CASSATGTGQSPLHF
-	-	TRBV11-2	TRBJ2-7	TGTGCCAGCAGCTTAGGTGGGCCAGGAGGGGAATACGAGCAGTACTTC	CASSLGGPGGEYEQYF
-	-	TRBV6-5	TRBJ1-2	TGTGCCAGCAGTTACTCGGCCCCCAGCGGGCCGGGTGGCTACACCTTC	CASSYSAPSGPGGYTF
-	-	TRBV10-3	TRBJ2-7	TGTGCCATCAGTGAGTCCGGGAGCTCCTACGAGCAGTACTTC	CAISESGSSYEQYF
-	-	TRBV6-5	TRBJ2-6	TGTGCCAGCAAAGGGGCTGGGGCCAACGTCCTGACTTTC	CASKGAGANVLTF